This T cell receptor beta chain was sequenced during a study of blood T cell repertoires in COVID-19. The CDR3 runs to 15 residues. The V gene's germline CDR1 is MGHRA and CDR2 YSYEKL. V lost 1 base, J lost 7 bases, and 11 bases lay in between. Here immunoSEQ multiplex PCR was the method, and the copy in TCRdb shows in-frame clones only, minus some. The sample consists of fewer than 350,000 clones, 85% to 90% of them appearing once. This TCR derives from a woman in her twenties or thirties with COVID-19, enrolled during active disease. This chain connects TRBV4-1 to TRBJ1-6, with D perhaps matching TRBD1 (5 bases). The sequencing input was peripheral blood. CDR3 sequence reads: CASSQGRRTNSPLHF. The CDR3 DNA is TGCGCCAGCAGCCAAGGACGGCGGACAAATTCACCCCTCCACTTT.